Below, 25 T cell receptor beta chains from the same sample are listed, as sequenced in a study of T cells in Graves' hyperthyroidism and ophthalmopathy. Amplified regions were TCR beta CDR3 sequences from RNA transcripts. The TCR CDR3 was amplified in a first-round RT-PCR using the HTBI primer set. TCRdb re-analysed the multiplex PCR reads in MiXCR, keeping a single row per CDR3 protein. In the table there are about 350,000 distinct CDR3 sequences, roughly 15% of which are singletons. The sequenced sample consisted of blood. These receptors all stem from a middle-aged woman with Graves' ophthalmopathy.

This clonotype was counted ten times or more. This rearrangement joins TRBV12-3 or TRBV12-4 to TRBJ2-5; D is possibly TRBD2 (5 bases). The CDR3 consists of 16 residues. Trimming took 3 bases from V and 3 from J, leaving 17 bases between them. The CDR3 region is CASSLGARGWKETQYF. The DNA for the CDR3 is TGTGCCAGCAGTTTGGGAGCGCGCGGGTGGAAAGAGACCCAGTACTTC.

Many counts were recorded for this clonotype. The V gene is TRBV12-3 or TRBV12-4, the J gene TRBJ2-1; D might be TRBD1 (5 bases). The V and J ends lost 3 bases and 8 bases respectively, with 17 bases between them. The CDR3 covers 15 residues. CDR3 nucleotide sequence: TGTGCCAGCAGTTTGGTCCCCGATAGGGGCCATGAGCAGTTCTTC. It encodes CASSLVPDRGHEQFF.

V and J are TRBV6-5 and TRBJ1-5; D gene ambiguous. The CDR3 is 14 residues long. Germline V gives CDR1 MNHEY, CDR2 SVGAGI. Trimming shortened V by 4 bases and J by 9 bases, and 16 bases separated the two germline ends. The CDR3 sequence: CASSSRTDRGPQHF. In DNA, the CDR3 is TGTGCCAGCAGTTCCCGGACGGACCGTGGGCCCCAGCATTTT.

The chain employs TRBV7-6 and TRBJ2-3; TRBD2 agrees at 7 bases. This CDR3 spans 15 amino acids. V gave up 1 base and J gave up 2 bases; unmatched junction bases: 3. CDR1 is SGHVS and CDR2 is FNYEAQ in the germline V gene. This CDR3 is CASSLGAGFTDTQYF. CDR3 nucleotides: TGTGCCAGCAGCTTAGGAGCGGGATTCACAGATACGCAGTATTTT.

This clonotype was seen ten or more times. This rearrangement joins TRBV28 to TRBJ2-5; tentative D call: TRBD2 (7 bases). This CDR3 has 14 amino acids. V was cut by 6 bases and J by 3 bases, with 14 bases left in between. Germline V lookup: CDR1 MDHEN, CDR2 SYDVKM. The CDR3 region is CASRPIGGEETQYF. In nucleotides, the CDR3 is TGTGCCAGCAGGCCGATAGGGGGGGAAGAGACCCAGTACTTC.

This clonotype has a count of ten or more. This chain uses TRBV2 with TRBJ1-5, with D possibly being TRBD1 (5 bases). Germline V lookup: CDR1 SNHLY, CDR2 FYNNEI. Trimming took off 7 bases at V and 0 bases at J, with 10 bases between the two ends. This CDR3 comprises 14 residues. The CDR3 spells CASMDTSSNQPQHF. The CDR3 DNA reads TGTGCCAGCATGGACACTTCTAGCAATCAGCCCCAGCATTTT.

This chain joins TRBV6-1 and TRBJ2-1, with TRBD2 identical over 9 bases. In germline, CDR1 is MNHNS, CDR2 SASEGT. The length of the CDR3 is 17 residues. With 2 bases clipped from V and 5 bases from J, the junction kept 10 bases outside the gene matches. The CDR3 sequence is CASSEPLRERGDNEQFF. The CDR3 DNA reads as TGTGCCAGCAGTGAACCCCTAAGGGAGCGGGGGGACAATGAGCAGTTCTTC.

The table lists this clonotype with a few counts. The chain has TRBV20-1 and TRBJ2-5, with D possibly matching TRBD2 (7 bases). V was shortened by 0 bases and J by 4 bases, with 12 bases between the two germline ends. This CDR3 is 14 amino acids long. The V gene's germline CDR1 is DFQATT and CDR2 SNEGSKA (reference sequence). CDR3 bases: TGCAGTGCTAGAGACCTAGGGGGGGGAGAGACCCAGTACTTC. Translated, it gives CSARDLGGGETQYF.

The CDR3 is CAWSVPGPTREDLAGYTF. DNA for the CDR3: TGTGCCTGGAGTGTACCGGGTCCCACTCGGGAGGACTTGGCGGGCTACACCTTC. The chain combines TRBV30 with TRBJ1-2; no definite D call. The CDR3 totals 18 residues. Trimming removed 0 bases at V and 8 bases at J, with 28 bases between. Per the germline V gene, CDR1 is GTSNPN and CDR2 is SVGIG (reference sequence).

This clonotype was picked up many times. The chain recombines TRBV25-1 with TRBJ2-1, with a possible D match to TRBD2 (5 bases). The germline V gene has CDR1 MGHDK and CDR2 SYGVNS. Trimming cost V 3 bases and J 2 bases, with 14 bases left between them. The CDR3 sequence is 16 residues long. DNA for the CDR3: TGTGCCAGCAGTGATTCGGAGGCGGGCACCTACAATGAGCAGTTCTTC. Amino acids: CASSDSEAGTYNEQFF.

The rearrangement uses TRBV4-1 and TRBJ1-5; 7 bases are a match to TRBD1. The CDR3 loop spans 17 amino acids. Germline values: CDR1 MGHRA, CDR2 YSYEKL. V was pared by 4 bases and J by 0 bases, with 9 bases of the junction left unmatched. The CDR3 DNA reads as TGCGCCAGCAGCCGGAGTGGGACAGTCGATAGCAATCAGCCCCAGCATTTT. It specifies CASSRSGTVDSNQPQHF.

This clonotype has ten or more counts. The genes are TRBV2 and TRBJ2-4; unclear D gene. There are 14 residues in the CDR3. Deletions cut 3 bases from V and 9 bases from J, with 15 bases between. Germline loops: CDR1 SNHLY, CDR2 FYNNEI. The chain's CDR3 is CASSEQTLLGIQYF. The DNA for the CDR3 is TGTGCCAGCAGTGAGCAGACCCTGCTGGGCATTCAGTACTTC.

The chain is built from TRBV5-1 and TRBJ2-3, with D possibly TRBD1 on 6 matching bases. Between the trimmed V and J ends, which lost 4 bases and 3 bases, there was a span of 9 bases. CDR3 length: 13 amino acids. Germline values: CDR1 SGHRS, CDR2 YFSETQ. Here the CDR3 reads CASSDGQTDTQYF. The CDR3 nucleotides are TGCGCCAGCAGCGACGGACAGACAGATACGCAGTATTTT.

This clonotype was seen only a few times. Given a much more abundant clone one base away, this may be a read error. The CDR3 DNA reads TGTGCCACCAGTGATTTTAGCAGGGAAGAGACCCAGCACTTC. Amino acid sequence: CATSDFSREETQHF. This chain links TRBV24-1 with TRBJ2-5; tentatively, D is TRBD1 (5 bases). The length of the CDR3 is 14 residues. Per germline, CDR1 KGHDR and CDR2 SFDVKD.

This clonotype was recorded at least ten times. The V gene is TRBV19, the J gene TRBJ2-3, with a possible D match to TRBD1 (6 bases). V was cut by 3 bases and J by 2 bases, with 9 bases left in between. Germline-derived CDR1 and CDR2 are LNHDA and SQIVND (reference sequence). This CDR3 is built from 14 residues. CDR3 loop: CASSIKGDTDTQYF. In DNA form, the CDR3 reads TGTGCCAGTAGTATTAAGGGGGACACAGATACGCAGTATTTT.

The gene calls are TRBV14 and TRBJ2-7; D is possibly TRBD1 (5 bases). The V gene lost 1 base and the J gene lost 4 bases, with 11 bases spanning the gap. The CDR3 loop spans 14 amino acids. The germline V gene encodes CDR1 SGHDN and CDR2 FVKESK. CDR3 sequence (DNA): TGTGCCAGCAGCCAAGTTTCAGGGTTATACGAGCAGTACTTC. Translation gives CASSQVSGLYEQYF.

The V call is TRBV5-4, the J call TRBJ1-1; D remains unclear. The V end was cut by 3 bases, the J end by 1 base, with 16 bases between. This CDR3 region has 16 residues. Germline V gene data show CDR1 as SGHNT and CDR2 as YYREEE (reference sequence). Written as DNA, the CDR3 is TGTGCCAGCAGCTGGGGAGAACGAGGGCGGAACACTGAAGCTTTCTTT. Protein: CASSWGERGRNTEAFF.

Many counts were recorded for this clonotype. The V and J genes are TRBV6-1 and TRBJ1-1; D is possibly TRBD1 (6 bases). The germline V gene has CDR1 MNHNS and CDR2 SASEGT. V shed 5 bases and J shed 4 bases, with 11 bases lying between them. The CDR3 is 13 amino acids. CDR3 amino acids: CASSYRDGTEAFF. In DNA form, the CDR3 reads TGTGCCAGCAGTTACAGGGACGGCACTGAAGCTTTCTTT.

This clonotype was counted a few times. The V gene is TRBV12-3 or TRBV12-4, the J gene TRBJ1-4; D remains unclear. The CDR3 consists of 14 residues. Trimming removed 7 bases at V and 8 bases at J, with 17 bases between. CDR3 amino acids: CASTSHQDREKLFF. DNA of the CDR3: TGTGCCAGCACCTCACATCAGGACCGCGAAAAACTGTTTTTT.

At least ten counts were recorded for this clonotype. The CDR3 coding sequence is TGTGCCAGCTCACCGGGTTTGAGGGATGAGCAGTTCTTC. Translating gives CASSPGLRDEQFF. The rearrangement joins TRBV18 to TRBJ2-1; weak D call: TRBD2 (5 bases). From germline, CDR1 is KGHSH and CDR2 LQKENI. CDR3 length: 13 residues. The germline V and J ends were trimmed by 3 bases and 8 bases, with 11 bases remaining between them. The full variable domain, rest sourced from reference TRBV18 and TRBJ2-1, is NAGVMQNPRHLVRRRGQEARLRCSPMKGHSHVYWYRQLPEEGLKFMVYLQKENIIDESGMPKERFSAEFPKEGPSILRIQQVVRGDSAAYFCASSPGLRDEQFFGPGTRLTVL.

This clonotype was counted many times. V and J are TRBV7-9 and TRBJ2-7, with TRBD2 identical over 15 bases. Germline V lookup: CDR1 SEHNR, CDR2 FQNEAQ (reference sequence). Unmatched junction bases numbered 4, after V lost 4 bases and J lost 6 bases. The CDR3 is 15 residues long. Here the CDR3 reads CASSWGLAGGREQYF. The CDR3 bases are TGTGCCAGCAGCTGGGGACTAGCGGGAGGACGCGAGCAGTACTTC.

V usage is TRBV19 and J usage is TRBJ2-1, with 12 positions matching TRBD2. Looked up from germline, CDR1 is LNHDA and CDR2 is SQIVND (reference sequence). The V gene end was trimmed by 2 bases and the J gene end by 6 bases; junction bases not matched to a gene: 5. The CDR3 runs to 16 residues. CDR3 protein: CASSIILAGGGNEQFF. The CDR3 nucleotides are TGTGCCAGTAGTATAATCCTAGCGGGGGGGGGCAATGAGCAGTTCTTC.

The chain combines TRBV12-3 or TRBV12-4 with TRBJ2-1; D remains ambiguous. The germline V and J ends were trimmed by 6 bases and 9 bases, with 12 bases remaining between them. CDR3 length equals 12 residues. CDR3 region: CASRFGSGEQFF. For the CDR3, the DNA is TGTGCCAGCAGATTTGGTTCAGGTGAGCAGTTCTTC.

This clonotype was found many times. This sequence joins TRBV28 and TRBJ1-1, with 9 bases fitting TRBD1. Trimming at V came to 6 bases and at J to 3 bases, leaving 23 bases not matched to a gene. The CDR3 loop spans 20 amino acids. Per the germline V gene, CDR1 is MDHEN and CDR2 is SYDVKM. CDR3 amino acids: CASSSPQEVLNRGQDTEAFF. CDR3 DNA sequence: TGTGCCAGCAGCAGCCCCCAGGAAGTTCTTAACAGGGGGCAGGACACTGAAGCTTTCTTT.

The genes are TRBV3-1 and TRBJ1-2; no clear D. Germline-derived CDR1 and CDR2 are LGHDT and YNNKEL (reference sequence). Trimming left V 1 base short and J 5 bases short, with 8 bases between. The CDR3 covers 13 residues. The CDR3 here is CASSQVYGYGYTF. The CDR3 DNA reads as TGTGCCAGCAGCCAAGTTTATGGGTATGGCTACACCTTC.